This T cell receptor beta chain is drawn from a study of beta chain features in type 1 diabetes. Study-wide results and limits: More deletions and fewer insertions at VDJ junctions were found in patients with type 1 diabetes.

Expressed TCRB transcripts were sequenced after all isolated RNA was converted to cDNA. Generated by immunoSEQ multiplex PCR, the TCRdb table keeps only in-frame clones and is missing some. In the table there are fewer than 900,000 clones, about a sixth of which are singletons. Comment on this clone: Its antigen is not known. This sample includes further DNA sequences coding for the same CDR3.

The CDR3 extends over 13 amino acids. The germline CDR1 and CDR2 sequences are MDHEN and SYDVKM. Trimming took 6 bases from V and 0 from J, leaving 3 bases between them. V and J are TRBV28 and TRBJ2-6; no firm D call. The TCR originated in a woman aged 18-29 years in good health. The specimen sequenced was naive CD4+ T cells from blood. CDR3 loop: CASRYSGANVLTF. The CDR3 DNA follows: TGTGCCAGCAGATACTCTGGGGCCAACGTCCTGACTTTC.